This T cell receptor (beta chain) was identified in a study of blood T cells in healthy people across ages. Study at large: In model experiments, template switching was able to capture about one barcoded beta molecule for every two T cells that were present.

The table lists this clonotype with many counts. The antigen is unknown. The CDR3 sequence is 14 residues long. V gave up 5 bases and J gave up 2 bases, with 12 bases separating them. Germline V gene lookup returns CDR1 SGHVS and CDR2 FNYEAQ. Alongside a J-beta primer mix, a sample-barcoded 5' primer served in a second PCR lasting roughly 6 to 11 cycles. Every cDNA molecule carried a tag from a template-switch adaptor bearing 12 random nucleotides. TCRdb itself ran the 5' RACE reads through MiXCR, one entry per CDR3 protein. The data show some 900,000 distinct CDR3 sequences, with 29% seen just once and around 15% held by the top ten. Per-sample PBMC isolation yielded at least 6.5 million cells. Findings and caveats of the study: TCR beta diversity per million T cells fell roughly linearly with age.

Sample: blood. The clonotype originates from a woman aged 80 or older in good health. The chain recombines TRBV7-6 with TRBJ2-5, with D perhaps matching TRBD1 (5 bases). The CDR3 coding sequence is TGTGCCAGCAGCGAACAGGTTCGTCAAGAGACCCAGTACTTC. Amino acids: CASSEQVRQETQYF.